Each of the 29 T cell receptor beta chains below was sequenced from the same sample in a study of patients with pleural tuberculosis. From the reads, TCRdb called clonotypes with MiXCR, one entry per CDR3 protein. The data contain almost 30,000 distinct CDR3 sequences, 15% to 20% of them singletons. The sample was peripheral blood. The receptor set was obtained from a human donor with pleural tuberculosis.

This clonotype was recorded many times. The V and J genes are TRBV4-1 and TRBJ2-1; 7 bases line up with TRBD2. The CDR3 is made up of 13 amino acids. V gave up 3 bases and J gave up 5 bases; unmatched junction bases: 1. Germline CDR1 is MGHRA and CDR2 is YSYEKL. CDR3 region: CASSHRGDNEQFF. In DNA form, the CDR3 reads TGCGCCAGCAGCCACCGGGGGGACAATGAGCAGTTCTTC.

CDR3 sequence (DNA): TGTGCCTGGAGTATTGGTTCCTACGAGCAGTACTTC. Translated: CAWSIGSYEQYF. The chain uses TRBV30 and TRBJ2-7; D ambiguous. CDR3 length equals 12 residues. Trimming left V 2 bases short and J 1 base short, with 6 bases between. Germline CDR1 reads GTSNPN; CDR2 reads SVGIG (reference sequence).

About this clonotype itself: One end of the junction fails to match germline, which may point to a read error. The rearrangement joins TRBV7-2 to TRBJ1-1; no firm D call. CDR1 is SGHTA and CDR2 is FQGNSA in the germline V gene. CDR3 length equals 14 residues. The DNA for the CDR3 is TGTACCAGCAGCTTAGGGACCGCGAACACTGAAGCTTTCTTC. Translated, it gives CTSSLGTANTEAFF.

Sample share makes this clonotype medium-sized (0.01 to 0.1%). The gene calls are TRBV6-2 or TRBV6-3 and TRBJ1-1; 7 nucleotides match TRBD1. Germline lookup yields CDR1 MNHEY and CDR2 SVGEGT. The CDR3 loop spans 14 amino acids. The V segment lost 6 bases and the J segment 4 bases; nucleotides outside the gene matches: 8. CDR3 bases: TGTGCCAGCAGCCGGACAGGTTGGGCCACTGAAGCTTTCTTT. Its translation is CASSRTGWATEAFF.

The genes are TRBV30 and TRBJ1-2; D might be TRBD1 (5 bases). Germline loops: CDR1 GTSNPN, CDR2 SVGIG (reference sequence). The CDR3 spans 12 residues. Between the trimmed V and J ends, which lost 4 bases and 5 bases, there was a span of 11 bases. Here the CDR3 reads CAWKGEAYGYTF. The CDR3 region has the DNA TGTGCCTGGAAAGGGGAAGCTTATGGCTACACCTTC. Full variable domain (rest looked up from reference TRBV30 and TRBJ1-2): SQTIHQWPATLVQPVGSPLSLECTVEGTSNPNLYWYRQAAGRGLQLLFYSVGIGQISSEVPQNLSASRPQDRQFILSSKKLLLSDSGFYLCAWKGEAYGYTFGSGTRLTVV.

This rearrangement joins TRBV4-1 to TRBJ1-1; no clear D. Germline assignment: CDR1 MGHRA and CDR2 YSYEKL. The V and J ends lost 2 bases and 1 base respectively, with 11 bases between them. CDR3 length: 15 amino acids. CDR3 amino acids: CASSQKGWGNTEAFF. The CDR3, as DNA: TGCGCCAGCAGCCAAAAGGGTTGGGGGAACACTGAAGCTTTCTTT.

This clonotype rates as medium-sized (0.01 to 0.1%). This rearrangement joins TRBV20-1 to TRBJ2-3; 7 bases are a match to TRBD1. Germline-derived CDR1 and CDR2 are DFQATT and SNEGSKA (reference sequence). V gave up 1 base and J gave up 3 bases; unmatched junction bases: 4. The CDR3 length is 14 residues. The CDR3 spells CSARATGITDTQYF. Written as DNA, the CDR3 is TGCAGTGCTAGAGCGACAGGGATAACAGATACGCAGTATTTT.

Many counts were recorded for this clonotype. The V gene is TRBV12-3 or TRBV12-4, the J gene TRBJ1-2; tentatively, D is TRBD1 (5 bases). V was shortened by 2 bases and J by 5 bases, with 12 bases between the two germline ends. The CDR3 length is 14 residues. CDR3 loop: CASSLTGTPYGYTF. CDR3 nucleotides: TGTGCCAGCAGTTTAACAGGCACACCTTATGGCTACACCTTC.

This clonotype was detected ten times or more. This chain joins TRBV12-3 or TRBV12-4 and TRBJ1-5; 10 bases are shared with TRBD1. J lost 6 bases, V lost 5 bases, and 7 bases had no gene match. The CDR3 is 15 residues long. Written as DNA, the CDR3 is TGTGCCAGCAGTCACCGGGACAGGGGACGTCAGCCCCAGCATTTT. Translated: CASSHRDRGRQPQHF.

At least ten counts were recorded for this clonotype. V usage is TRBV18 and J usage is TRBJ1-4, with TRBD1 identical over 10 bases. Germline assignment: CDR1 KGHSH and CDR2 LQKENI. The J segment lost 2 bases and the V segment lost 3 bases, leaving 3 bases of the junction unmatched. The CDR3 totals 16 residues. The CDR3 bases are TGTGCCAGCTCACCGGACAGGGGGAATACTAATGAAAAACTGTTTTTT. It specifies CASSPDRGNTNEKLFF.

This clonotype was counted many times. Written as DNA, the CDR3 is TGTGCCAGCAGCAACCAGGGACGTATCTCTGGAAACACCATATATTTT. Translation gives CASSNQGRISGNTIYF. This chain connects TRBV7-2 to TRBJ1-3; D might be TRBD1 (5 bases). This CDR3 region has 16 residues. Trimming stripped 5 bases from V and 0 bases from J, with 14 bases between. Germline values: CDR1 SGHTA, CDR2 FQGNSA.

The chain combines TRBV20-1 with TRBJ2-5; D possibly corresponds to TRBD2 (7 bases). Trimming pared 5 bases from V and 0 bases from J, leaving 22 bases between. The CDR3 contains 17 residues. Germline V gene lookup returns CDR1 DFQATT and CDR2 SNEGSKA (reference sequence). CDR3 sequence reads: CSAGSGVGRGHQETQYF. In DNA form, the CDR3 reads TGCAGTGCTGGATCGGGGGTTGGGCGGGGGCACCAAGAGACCCAGTACTTC.

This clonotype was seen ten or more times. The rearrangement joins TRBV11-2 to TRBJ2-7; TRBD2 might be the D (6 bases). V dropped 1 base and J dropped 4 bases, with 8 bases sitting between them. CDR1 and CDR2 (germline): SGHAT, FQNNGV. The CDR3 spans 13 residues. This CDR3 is CASSLGSGYEQYF. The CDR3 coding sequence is TGTGCCAGCAGCTTAGGTAGCGGTTACGAGCAGTACTTC.

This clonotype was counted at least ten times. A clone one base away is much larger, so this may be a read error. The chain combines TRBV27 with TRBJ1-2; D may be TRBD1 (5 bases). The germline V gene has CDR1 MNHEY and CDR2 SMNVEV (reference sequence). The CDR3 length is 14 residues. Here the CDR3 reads CASRKKDTNYGYPF. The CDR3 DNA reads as TGTGCCAGCAGGAAAAAGGACACGAACTATGGCTACCCCTTC.

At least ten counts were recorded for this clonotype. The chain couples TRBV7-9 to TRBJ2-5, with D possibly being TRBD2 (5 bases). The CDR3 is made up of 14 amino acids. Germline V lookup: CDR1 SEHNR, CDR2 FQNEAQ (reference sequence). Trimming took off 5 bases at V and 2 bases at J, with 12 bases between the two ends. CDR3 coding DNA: TGTGCCAGCAGCCCGAGGGCTTTTCAAGAGACCCAGTACTTC. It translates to CASSPRAFQETQYF.

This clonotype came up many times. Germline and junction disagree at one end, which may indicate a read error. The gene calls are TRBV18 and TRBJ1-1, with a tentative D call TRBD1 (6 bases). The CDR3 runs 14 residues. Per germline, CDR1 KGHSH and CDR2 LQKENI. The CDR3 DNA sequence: TGTGCCAGCTCACTACAGGGCGGCGGCACTGAAACTTTCTTT. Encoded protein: CASSLQGGGTETFF. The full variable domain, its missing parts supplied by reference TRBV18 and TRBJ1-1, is NAGVMQNPRHLVRRRGQEARLRCSPMKGHSHVYWYRQLPEEGLKFMVYLQKENIIDESGMPKERFSAEFPKEGPSILRIQQVVRGDSAAYFCASSLQGGGTETFFGQGTRLTVV.

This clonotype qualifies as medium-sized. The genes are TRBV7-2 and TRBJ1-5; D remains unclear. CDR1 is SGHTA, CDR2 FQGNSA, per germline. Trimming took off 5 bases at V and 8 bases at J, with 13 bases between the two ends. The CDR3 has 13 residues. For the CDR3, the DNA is TGTGCCAGCAGCACCTATCTGGACGAGCCCCAGCATTTT. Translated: CASSTYLDEPQHF. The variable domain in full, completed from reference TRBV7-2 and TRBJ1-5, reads GAGVSQSPSNKVTEKGKDVELRCDPISGHTALYWYRQSLGQGLEFLIYFQGNSAPDKSGLPSDRFSAERTGGSVSTLTIQRTQQEDSAVYLCASSTYLDEPQHFGDGTRLSIL.

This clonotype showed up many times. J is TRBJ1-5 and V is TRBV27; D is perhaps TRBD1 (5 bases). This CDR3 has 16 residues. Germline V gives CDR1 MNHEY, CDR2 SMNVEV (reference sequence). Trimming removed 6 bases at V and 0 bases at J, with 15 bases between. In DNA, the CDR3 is TGTGCCAGCAGCACGGCGACAGCCTATAGCAATCAGCCCCAGCATTTT. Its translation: CASSTATAYSNQPQHF.

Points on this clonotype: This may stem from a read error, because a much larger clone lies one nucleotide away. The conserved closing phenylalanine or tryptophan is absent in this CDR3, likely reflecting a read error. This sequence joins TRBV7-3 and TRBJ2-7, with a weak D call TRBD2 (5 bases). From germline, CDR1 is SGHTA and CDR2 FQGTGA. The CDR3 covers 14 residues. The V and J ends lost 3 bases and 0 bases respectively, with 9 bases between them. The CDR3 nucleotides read TGTGCCAGCAGCTTCGAAGGGAGCTCCTACGAGCAGTACCTC. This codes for CASSFEGSSYEQYL.

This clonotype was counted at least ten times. Here the CDR3 reads CASSWGPQETQYF. CDR3 DNA sequence: TGTGCCAGCAGTTGGGGTCCCCAAGAGACCCAGTACTTC. This rearrangement joins TRBV27 to TRBJ2-5; no clear D. There are 13 residues in the CDR3. Per germline, CDR1 MNHEY and CDR2 SMNVEV (reference sequence). Trimming took off 4 bases at V and 1 base at J, with 7 bases between the two ends.

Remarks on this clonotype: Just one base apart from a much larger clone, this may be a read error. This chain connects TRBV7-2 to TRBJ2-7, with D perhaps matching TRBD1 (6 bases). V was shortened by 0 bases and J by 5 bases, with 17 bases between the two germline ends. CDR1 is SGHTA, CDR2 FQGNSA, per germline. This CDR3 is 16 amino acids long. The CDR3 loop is CASSLAGAGRANEQYF. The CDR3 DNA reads TGTGCCAGCAGCTTAGCGGGGGCAGGTAGGGCGAACGAGCAGTACTTC.

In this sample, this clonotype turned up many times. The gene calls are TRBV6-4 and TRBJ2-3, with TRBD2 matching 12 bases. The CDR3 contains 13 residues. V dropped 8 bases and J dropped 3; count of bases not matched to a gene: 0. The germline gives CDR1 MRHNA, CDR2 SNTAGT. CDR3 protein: CASGTSGTDTQYF. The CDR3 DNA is TGTGCCAGCGGGACTAGCGGGACAGATACGCAGTATTTT.

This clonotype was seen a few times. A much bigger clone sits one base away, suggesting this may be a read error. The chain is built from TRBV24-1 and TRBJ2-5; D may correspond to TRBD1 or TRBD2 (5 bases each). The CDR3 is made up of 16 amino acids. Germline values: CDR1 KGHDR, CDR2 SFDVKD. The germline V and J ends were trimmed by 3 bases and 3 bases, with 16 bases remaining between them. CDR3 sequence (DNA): TGTGCCACCAGTGATGGACCGGGACGGACGGAAGAGACCCAGTACTTC. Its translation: CATSDGPGRTEETQYF.

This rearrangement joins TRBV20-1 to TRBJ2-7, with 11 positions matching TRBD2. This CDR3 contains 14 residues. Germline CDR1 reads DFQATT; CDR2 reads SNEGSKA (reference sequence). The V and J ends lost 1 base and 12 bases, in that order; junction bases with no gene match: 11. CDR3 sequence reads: CSARALAGVSKRYF. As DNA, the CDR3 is TGCAGTGCTAGAGCACTAGCGGGGGTCTCAAAGCGGTACTTC.

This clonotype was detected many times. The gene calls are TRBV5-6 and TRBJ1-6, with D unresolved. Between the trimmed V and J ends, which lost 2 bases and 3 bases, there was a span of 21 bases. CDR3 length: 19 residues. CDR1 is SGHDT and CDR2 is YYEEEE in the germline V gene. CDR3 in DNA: TGTGCCAGCAGCTTTTCAGGCTTCGTCCCAAGAGGCTATAATTCACCCCTCCACTTT. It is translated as CASSFSGFVPRGYNSPLHF.

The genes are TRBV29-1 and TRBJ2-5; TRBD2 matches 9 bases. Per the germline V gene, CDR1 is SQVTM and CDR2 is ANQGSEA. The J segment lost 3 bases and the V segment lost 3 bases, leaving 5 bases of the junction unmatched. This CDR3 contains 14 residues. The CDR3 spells CSVDSGGWEETQYF. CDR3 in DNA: TGCAGCGTTGACAGCGGGGGGTGGGAAGAGACCCAGTACTTC.

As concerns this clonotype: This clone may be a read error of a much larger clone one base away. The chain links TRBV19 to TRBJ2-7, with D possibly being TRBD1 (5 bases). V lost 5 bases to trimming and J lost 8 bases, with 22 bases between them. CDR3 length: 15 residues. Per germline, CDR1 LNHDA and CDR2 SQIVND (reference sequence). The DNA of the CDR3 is TGTGCCAGTAGTGGCAAAGGGGCGCCCGATTACAAGCAGTACTTC. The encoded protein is CASSGKGAPDYKQYF.

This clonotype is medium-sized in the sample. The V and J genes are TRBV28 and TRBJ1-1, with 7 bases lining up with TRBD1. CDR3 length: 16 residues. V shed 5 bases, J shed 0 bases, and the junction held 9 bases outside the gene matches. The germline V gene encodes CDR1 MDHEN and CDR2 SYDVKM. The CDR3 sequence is CASSPPGQRMNTEAFF. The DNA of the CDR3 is TGTGCCAGCAGTCCGCCGGGACAGAGAATGAACACTGAAGCTTTCTTT.

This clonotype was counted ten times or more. CDR3 protein: CASSEYPSVGRFSGNTIYF. In DNA, the CDR3 is TGTGCCAGCAGTGAATACCCTTCGGTCGGTAGATTCTCTGGAAACACCATATATTTT. This chain links TRBV25-1 with TRBJ1-3; D remains unclear. This CDR3 contains 19 residues. Germline loops: CDR1 MGHDK, CDR2 SYGVNS. The V gene lost 0 bases and the J gene lost 0 bases, with 18 bases spanning the gap.